Each of the 27 T cell receptor beta chains below was sequenced from the same sample in a study of T cells and copy number aberrations in small-cell lung cancer. Sequencing used immunoSEQ multiplex PCR; TCRdb keeps in-frame clones, though not all of them. The sample has 9,500 to 10,000 clones; about 75% are singletons. Material: normal tissue next to the tumor. These receptors originate from a man between 60 and 75 years old with small cell lung cancer.

The DNA for the CDR3 is TGTGCCAGCTCAGAGGGACAGGGGGCGTTGGCTAATGAAAAACTGTTTTTT. Amino acids: CASSEGQGALANEKLFF. J is TRBJ1-4 and V is TRBV18; 12 bases match TRBD1. Per germline, CDR1 KGHSH and CDR2 LQKENI. The CDR3 is made up of 17 amino acids. V dropped 5 bases and J dropped 3; count of bases not matched to a gene: 7.

This clone was seen only once. The chain couples TRBV27 to TRBJ1-5, with 8 positions matching TRBD1. In germline, CDR1 is MNHEY, CDR2 SMNVEV (reference sequence). V was pared by 3 bases and J by 6 bases, with 4 bases of the junction left unmatched. The CDR3 loop spans 14 amino acids. CDR3 residues: CASSFQGALQPQHF. Here the CDR3 DNA reads TGTGCCAGCAGTTTTCAGGGGGCTCTTCAGCCCCAGCATTTT.

V usage is TRBV7-9 and J usage is TRBJ2-5; 13 bases fit TRBD2. The V and J ends lost 5 bases and 5 bases, in that order; junction bases with no gene match: 8. The CDR3 has 16 residues. Germline loops: CDR1 SEHNR, CDR2 FQNEAQ (reference sequence). For the CDR3, the DNA is TGTGCCAGCAGCCCGTCGACTAGCGGGAGGAGGGAGACCCAGTACTTC. Protein sequence: CASSPSTSGRRETQYF.

This chain joins TRBV5-1 and TRBJ1-4; D unresolved. Trimming removed 4 bases at V and 0 bases at J, with 10 bases between. The CDR3 loop spans 15 amino acids. Per germline, CDR1 SGHRS and CDR2 YFSETQ. The CDR3 reads CASSTLGATNEKLFF. The DNA of the CDR3 is TGCGCCAGCAGCACCCTTGGTGCAACTAATGAAAAACTGTTTTTT. Full variable domain (rest looked up from reference TRBV5-1 and TRBJ1-4): KAGVTQTPRYLIKTRGQQVTLSCSPISGHRSVSWYQQTPGQGLQFLFEYFSETQRNKGNFPGRFSGRQFSNSRSEMNVSTLELGDSALYLCASSTLGATNEKLFFGSGTQLSVL.

As DNA, the CDR3 is TGTGCCAGCAGTTTATTTCTTCAGCCCCAGCATTTT. Its protein product is CASSLFLQPQHF. The chain has TRBV28 and TRBJ1-5; no definite D call. Germline lookup yields CDR1 MDHEN and CDR2 SYDVKM. The CDR3 sequence is 12 residues long. V lost 1 base and J lost 6, with 4 bases in between. Filled out from reference TRBV28 and TRBJ1-5, the complete variable domain reads DVKVTQSSRYLVKRTGEKVFLECVQDMDHENMFWYRQDPGLGLRLIYFSYDVKMKEKGDIPEGYSVSREKKERFSLILESASTNQTSMYLCASSLFLQPQHFGDGTRLSIL.

This clone has just one count. CDR3 amino acids: CASSLLGTGNEKLFF. The CDR3 DNA reads as TGTGCCAGCAGCCTCCTTGGGACAGGGAACGAAAAACTGTTTTTT. The chain links TRBV7-6 to TRBJ1-4; 9 bases line up with TRBD1. Trimming took 5 bases from V and 8 from J; bases not matched to a gene: 9. This CDR3 is 15 amino acids long. In germline, CDR1 is SGHVS, CDR2 FNYEAQ.

J is TRBJ2-3 and V is TRBV4-2; 13 bases are shared with TRBD2. Germline V lookup: CDR1 LGHNA, CDR2 YNFKEQ. V gave up 3 bases and J gave up 5 bases; unmatched junction bases: 14. CDR3 size: 19 residues. CDR3: CASSHRLAGGPAGGDTQYF. The CDR3 DNA reads TGTGCCAGCAGCCATCGACTAGCGGGAGGCCCGGCGGGGGGAGATACGCAGTATTTT.

This chain links TRBV6-1 with TRBJ2-2; TRBD2 aligns across 8 bases. The germline V gene encodes CDR1 MNHNS and CDR2 SASEGT. Trimming at V came to 4 bases and at J to 7 bases, leaving 5 bases not matched to a gene. The CDR3 loop spans 14 amino acids. The CDR3 sequence is CASSAGLEVGELFF. CDR3 bases: TGTGCCAGCAGTGCGGGACTAGAGGTCGGGGAGCTGTTTTTT.

The chain has TRBV2 and TRBJ1-4; D possibly corresponds to TRBD1 (5 bases). CDR3 length equals 15 residues. The V end lost 6 bases, the J end lost 8 bases, and 19 bases lay between the germline ends. Per the germline V gene, CDR1 is SNHLY and CDR2 is FYNNEI. The CDR3 bases are TGTGCCAGCAGCCGAGGGAGGGAGGGGTTCGAAAAACTGTTTTTT. It codes for CASSRGREGFEKLFF.

This clone occurred once. The junction shows a germline mismatch at one end, possibly a read error. The J gene is TRBJ2-7, the V gene TRBV19; 8 nucleotides line up with TRBD2. Germline values: CDR1 LNHDA, CDR2 SQIVND (reference sequence). The CDR3 sequence is 13 residues long. CDR3 region: CATGTGGSGVLDF. DNA for the CDR3: TGTGCCACCGGGACGGGCGGTAGCGGGGTCCTGGACTTC.

The V and J genes are TRBV19 and TRBJ2-2; 10 bases are shared with TRBD1. This CDR3 comprises 15 residues. Germline CDR1 is LNHDA and CDR2 is SQIVND (reference sequence). J was trimmed by 5 bases and V by 4 bases; bases with no gene match: 4. CDR3 sequence reads: CASSRTGGPTGELFF. The CDR3, as DNA: TGTGCCAGTAGTAGGACAGGGGGTCCGACCGGGGAGCTGTTTTTT.

The chain employs TRBV6-6 and TRBJ2-1, with D perhaps TRBD1 (5 bases). Trimming pared 7 bases from V and 4 bases from J, leaving 14 bases between. Looked up from germline, CDR1 is MNHNY and CDR2 is SVGAGI (reference sequence). This CDR3 region has 14 residues. In DNA, the CDR3 is TGTGCCAGCACCAGGGATTCCCAGTACAATGAGCAGTTCTTC. Its protein is CASTRDSQYNEQFF.

This chain connects TRBV6-1 to TRBJ2-7; D is unresolved. This CDR3 is built from 14 residues. V lost 5 bases and J lost 6, with 17 bases in between. In germline, CDR1 is MNHNS, CDR2 SASEGT. The CDR3 protein is CASSLMDRLSEQYF. The CDR3 coding sequence is TGTGCCAGCAGTTTGATGGATCGGTTGTCCGAGCAGTACTTC.

This clone is labeled as medium-sized. The junction does not match germline at one end; this may be a read error. The chain couples TRBV6-1 to TRBJ1-1; TRBD1 might be the D (5 bases). Germline V gene lookup returns CDR1 MNHNS and CDR2 SASEGT. This CDR3 has 14 amino acids. The CDR3 region has the DNA TGTGCCAGCAGGGGGTGGGGCGTGAATACTGAAGCTTTCTTT. Residues: CASRGWGVNTEAFF.

This clone was recorded only once. V and J are TRBV2 and TRBJ1-2, with 11 nucleotides matching TRBD1. The germline gives CDR1 SNHLY, CDR2 FYNNEI. Trimming cost V 6 bases and J 6 bases; bases outside gene matches: 3. The CDR3 has 13 amino acids. For the CDR3, the DNA is TGTGCCAGCAGCGGGACAGGGGGAGATGGCTACACCTTC. Amino acids: CASSGTGGDGYTF.

V is TRBV7-3 and J is TRBJ2-1, with D tentatively TRBD1 (6 bases). Between the trimmed V and J ends, which lost 2 bases and 5 bases, there was a span of 10 bases. CDR1 SGHTA and CDR2 FQGTGA come from the germline V gene. There are 14 residues in the CDR3. The CDR3 coding sequence is TGTGCCAGCAGCTTATCGGGACACAACAATGAGCAGTTCTTC. It specifies CASSLSGHNNEQFF.

Details on this clone: At one of its ends the junction is not consistent with the germline gene, which may arise from a read error. The chain joins TRBV7-7 to TRBJ2-3; D is unresolved. The CDR3 is 14 residues long. Looked up from germline, CDR1 is SSHAT and CDR2 is FNYEAQ (reference sequence). The CDR3 loop reads CASSLGHSTDTQYF. DNA of the CDR3: TGTGCTAGCAGCTTAGGCCACAGCACAGATACGCAGTATTTT.

In this sample, this clone turned up a few times. Written as DNA, the CDR3 is TGTGCCAGCAGCTTATCATCTTGGGATGGCTACACCTTC. Translating gives CASSLSSWDGYTF. This chain joins TRBV7-9 and TRBJ1-2, with D unresolved. The V and J ends lost 2 bases and 6 bases respectively, with 10 bases between them. Looked up from germline, CDR1 is SEHNR and CDR2 is FQNEAQ (reference sequence). CDR3 length equals 13 residues.

The V and J genes are TRBV6-5 and TRBJ2-7; D tentatively fits TRBD1 or TRBD2 (5 bases each). V lost 5 bases and J 1 base, leaving 12 bases between the germline ends. From germline, CDR1 is MNHEY and CDR2 SVGAGI. The CDR3 has 14 amino acids. In DNA form, the CDR3 reads TGTGCCAGCAGTACCGGGACGCGGTCCTACGAGCAGTACTTC. Residues: CASSTGTRSYEQYF.

The rearrangement uses TRBV5-4 and TRBJ2-5; unclear D gene. V lost 4 bases, J lost 5 bases, and 18 bases lay in between. The CDR3 consists of 15 residues. The germline V gene has CDR1 SGHNT and CDR2 YYREEE (reference sequence). In DNA, the CDR3 is TGTGCCAGCAGCCCAATTGAAACGTATCGGGAGACCCAGTACTTC. It encodes CASSPIETYRETQYF.

V gene TRBV19 combines with J gene TRBJ1-5, with a weak D call TRBD1 (5 bases). V lost 6 bases and J 5 bases, leaving 11 bases between the germline ends. There are 13 residues in the CDR3. Germline CDR1 and CDR2: LNHDA and SQIVND (reference sequence). CDR3: CASSFQGDQPQHF. CDR3 nucleotide sequence: TGTGCCAGTAGCTTTCAGGGAGATCAGCCCCAGCATTTT.

This chain connects TRBV5-1 to TRBJ2-3; 7 positions match TRBD2. CDR1 SGHRS and CDR2 YFSETQ come from the germline V gene. This CDR3 has 17 residues. Trimming cost V 4 bases and J 0 bases; bases outside gene matches: 11. The CDR3 loop reads CASSAGLGASSTDTQYF. The CDR3 region has the DNA TGCGCCAGCAGCGCCGGACTAGGCGCTTCGAGCACAGATACGCAGTATTTT.

V and J are TRBV18 and TRBJ1-4; 10 bases line up with TRBD1. J was trimmed by 8 bases and V by 4 bases; bases with no gene match: 7. The CDR3 length is 15 residues. Germline V gene sequence: CDR1 KGHSH, CDR2 LQKENI. In DNA, the CDR3 is TGTGCCAGCTCACAGGGACAGGGGATGCAAGAAAAACTGTTTTTT. Translated: CASSQGQGMQEKLFF. Looking up the rest from reference TRBV18 and TRBJ1-4 gives the full variable domain: NAGVMQNPRHLVRRRGQEARLRCSPMKGHSHVYWYRQLPEEGLKFMVYLQKENIIDESGMPKERFSAEFPKEGPSILRIQQVVRGDSAAYFCASSQGQGMQEKLFFGSGTQLSVL.

V is TRBV28 and J is TRBJ1-5; D perhaps matches TRBD1 (5 bases). The CDR3 sequence is 16 residues long. The ends were cut back, 6 bases at V and 2 bases at J, with 17 bases in the middle. Germline values: CDR1 MDHEN, CDR2 SYDVKM. CDR3 residues: CASSLYVGAGNQPQHF. The DNA of the CDR3 is TGTGCCAGCAGCCTCTACGTTGGGGCTGGCAATCAGCCCCAGCATTTT.

For this clone: This specimen includes other DNA sequences encoding the same CDR3. This sequence joins TRBV23-1 and TRBJ1-5; possible D gene TRBD1, 5 bases. TRBV23-1 is an ORF, with its function uncertain. V shed 7 bases and J shed 3 bases, with 25 bases lying between them. The CDR3 consists of 18 residues. The CDR3 reads CASKQSRGAFLINQPQHF. The CDR3 DNA reads TGCGCCAGCAAGCAAAGTAGAGGGGCGTTCTTAATCAATCAGCCCCAGCATTTT.

The CDR3 is CASSLGTGYGYTF. As DNA, the CDR3 is TGTGCCAGCAGCTTAGGAACAGGCTATGGCTACACCTTC. V and J are TRBV11-2 and TRBJ1-2; D may be TRBD1 (5 bases). CDR1 and CDR2 (germline): SGHAT, FQNNGV. The CDR3 loop spans 13 amino acids. The germline V and J ends were trimmed by 1 base and 4 bases, with 7 bases remaining between them.

This clone has only a few counts. This rearrangement joins TRBV7-3 to TRBJ2-1; 16 bases are a match to TRBD2. This CDR3 has 16 amino acids. The J segment lost 7 bases and the V segment lost 3 bases, leaving 3 bases of the junction unmatched. Germline assignment: CDR1 SGHTA and CDR2 FQGTGA. The CDR3 bases are TGTGCCAGCAGCTTGGGACTAGCGGGAGGGTTGAATGAGCAGTTCTTC. This translates into CASSLGLAGGLNEQFF.